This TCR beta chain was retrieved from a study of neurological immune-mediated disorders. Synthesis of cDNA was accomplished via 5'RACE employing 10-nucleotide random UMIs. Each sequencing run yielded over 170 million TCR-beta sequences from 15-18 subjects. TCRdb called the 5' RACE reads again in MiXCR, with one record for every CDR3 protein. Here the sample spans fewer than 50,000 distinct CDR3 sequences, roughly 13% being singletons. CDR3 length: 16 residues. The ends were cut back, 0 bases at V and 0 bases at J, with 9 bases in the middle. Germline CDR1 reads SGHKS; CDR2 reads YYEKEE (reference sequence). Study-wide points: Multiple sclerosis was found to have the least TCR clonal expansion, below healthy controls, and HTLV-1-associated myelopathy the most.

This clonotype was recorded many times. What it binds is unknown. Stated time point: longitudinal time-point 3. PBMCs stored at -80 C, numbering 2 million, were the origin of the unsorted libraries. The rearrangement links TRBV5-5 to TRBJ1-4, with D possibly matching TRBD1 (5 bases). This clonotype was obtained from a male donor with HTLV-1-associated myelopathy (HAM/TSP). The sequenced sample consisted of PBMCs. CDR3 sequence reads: CASSLAGTATNEKLFF. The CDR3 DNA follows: TGTGCCAGCAGCTTGGCAGGGACTGCAACTAATGAAAAACTGTTTTTT.